This TCR beta chain stems from a study of neoadjuvant anti-PD-1 for oral cavity cancer. Time point specified: after neoadjuvant nivolumab, at surgical resection. No culture or expansion preceded analysis of these blood cells. This clone was found a few times. Assay used: immunoSEQ multiplex PCR; TCRdb lists only in-frame clones, some missing. There are about 14,000 clones in the sample; about 77% occur only once, and roughly 2.3% lies in the top ten. The sequence was obtained from a person aged 35 to 85 with oral cavity squamous cell carcinoma. The sample here was PBMCs, taken after nivolumab (anti-PD-1) treatment.

For the CDR3, the DNA is TGTGCCACCAGCGGCTACCGAGGGGATCCCACAGATACGCAGTATTTT. This gives the protein CATSGYRGDPTDTQYF. The chain carries TRBV15 and TRBJ2-3; D may be TRBD1 or TRBD2 (5 bases each). Germline V gene lookup returns CDR1 LNHNV and CDR2 YYDKDF (reference sequence). The CDR3 spans 16 residues. V was shortened by 5 bases and J by 2 bases, with 17 bases between the two germline ends.